The T cell receptor beta chain under discussion was sequenced for a study of cytotoxic CD8 clonotypes in ibrutinib-treated CLL. Study-level background: With a range of 6 to 36, the median treatment time before response samples were taken was approximately 12 months. Study-level findings and limits: Upon ibrutinib response clonality rose, and upon progression it fell back toward baseline.

V was shortened by 1 base and J by 4 bases, with 3 bases between the two germline ends. The CDR3 runs to 12 residues. CDR1 is SGDLS, CDR2 YYNGEE, per germline. About this clone itself: Its antigen is unidentified.

Method: immunoSEQ multiplex PCR; TCRdb's copy keeps in-frame clones and lacks some. The repertoire consists of 97,000 or so clones, with 70% to 85% occurring once and the leading ten covering less than 35%. The material was PBMCs, obtained after 12 months of ibrutinib treatment. The genes are TRBV9 and TRBJ2-1; no clear D gene. The source is a human donor with chronic lymphocytic leukemia. This chain's CDR3 is CASSVIYNEQFF. As DNA, the CDR3 is TGTGCCAGCAGCGTAATTTACAATGAGCAGTTCTTC.